This TCR beta chain derives from a study of spatial heterogeneity in lung cancer. Study-wide points: Ubiquitous expanded tumor TCRs appeared in blood more at resection than follow-up.

The library protocol tagged each TCR cDNA with a unique molecular identifier. TCRdb re-called the 5' RACE reads with MiXCR, one entry per CDR3 protein. The sample has about 21,000 distinct CDR3 sequences; 4.6% are singletons. This clonotype was found many times. The antigen is unknown. Noted time point: sample taken at primary tumor resection. The cohort: roughly 72 early-stage, untreated non-small cell lung cancer patients. Whole RNA from tumor, nontumor lung or frozen PBMC was sequenced unsorted. The CDR3 sequence is 12 residues long. Trimming removed 7 bases at V and 2 bases at J, with 9 bases between. CDR1 and CDR2 from the germline V gene are MDHEN and SYDVKM.

The sequence derives from a male donor with early-stage non-small cell lung cancer. The sample in question was PBMCs, obtained at surgery. This sequence joins TRBV28 and TRBJ2-7, with a weak D call TRBD1 (5 bases). The CDR3: CASNDRPYEQYF. CDR3 nucleotides: TGTGCCAGCAACGACAGACCCTACGAGCAGTACTTC. The full variable domain, completed using reference TRBV28 and TRBJ2-7, is DVKVTQSSRYLVKRTGEKVFLECVQDMDHENMFWYRQDPGLGLRLIYFSYDVKMKEKGDIPEGYSVSREKKERFSLILESASTNQTSMYLCASNDRPYEQYFGPGTRLTVT.